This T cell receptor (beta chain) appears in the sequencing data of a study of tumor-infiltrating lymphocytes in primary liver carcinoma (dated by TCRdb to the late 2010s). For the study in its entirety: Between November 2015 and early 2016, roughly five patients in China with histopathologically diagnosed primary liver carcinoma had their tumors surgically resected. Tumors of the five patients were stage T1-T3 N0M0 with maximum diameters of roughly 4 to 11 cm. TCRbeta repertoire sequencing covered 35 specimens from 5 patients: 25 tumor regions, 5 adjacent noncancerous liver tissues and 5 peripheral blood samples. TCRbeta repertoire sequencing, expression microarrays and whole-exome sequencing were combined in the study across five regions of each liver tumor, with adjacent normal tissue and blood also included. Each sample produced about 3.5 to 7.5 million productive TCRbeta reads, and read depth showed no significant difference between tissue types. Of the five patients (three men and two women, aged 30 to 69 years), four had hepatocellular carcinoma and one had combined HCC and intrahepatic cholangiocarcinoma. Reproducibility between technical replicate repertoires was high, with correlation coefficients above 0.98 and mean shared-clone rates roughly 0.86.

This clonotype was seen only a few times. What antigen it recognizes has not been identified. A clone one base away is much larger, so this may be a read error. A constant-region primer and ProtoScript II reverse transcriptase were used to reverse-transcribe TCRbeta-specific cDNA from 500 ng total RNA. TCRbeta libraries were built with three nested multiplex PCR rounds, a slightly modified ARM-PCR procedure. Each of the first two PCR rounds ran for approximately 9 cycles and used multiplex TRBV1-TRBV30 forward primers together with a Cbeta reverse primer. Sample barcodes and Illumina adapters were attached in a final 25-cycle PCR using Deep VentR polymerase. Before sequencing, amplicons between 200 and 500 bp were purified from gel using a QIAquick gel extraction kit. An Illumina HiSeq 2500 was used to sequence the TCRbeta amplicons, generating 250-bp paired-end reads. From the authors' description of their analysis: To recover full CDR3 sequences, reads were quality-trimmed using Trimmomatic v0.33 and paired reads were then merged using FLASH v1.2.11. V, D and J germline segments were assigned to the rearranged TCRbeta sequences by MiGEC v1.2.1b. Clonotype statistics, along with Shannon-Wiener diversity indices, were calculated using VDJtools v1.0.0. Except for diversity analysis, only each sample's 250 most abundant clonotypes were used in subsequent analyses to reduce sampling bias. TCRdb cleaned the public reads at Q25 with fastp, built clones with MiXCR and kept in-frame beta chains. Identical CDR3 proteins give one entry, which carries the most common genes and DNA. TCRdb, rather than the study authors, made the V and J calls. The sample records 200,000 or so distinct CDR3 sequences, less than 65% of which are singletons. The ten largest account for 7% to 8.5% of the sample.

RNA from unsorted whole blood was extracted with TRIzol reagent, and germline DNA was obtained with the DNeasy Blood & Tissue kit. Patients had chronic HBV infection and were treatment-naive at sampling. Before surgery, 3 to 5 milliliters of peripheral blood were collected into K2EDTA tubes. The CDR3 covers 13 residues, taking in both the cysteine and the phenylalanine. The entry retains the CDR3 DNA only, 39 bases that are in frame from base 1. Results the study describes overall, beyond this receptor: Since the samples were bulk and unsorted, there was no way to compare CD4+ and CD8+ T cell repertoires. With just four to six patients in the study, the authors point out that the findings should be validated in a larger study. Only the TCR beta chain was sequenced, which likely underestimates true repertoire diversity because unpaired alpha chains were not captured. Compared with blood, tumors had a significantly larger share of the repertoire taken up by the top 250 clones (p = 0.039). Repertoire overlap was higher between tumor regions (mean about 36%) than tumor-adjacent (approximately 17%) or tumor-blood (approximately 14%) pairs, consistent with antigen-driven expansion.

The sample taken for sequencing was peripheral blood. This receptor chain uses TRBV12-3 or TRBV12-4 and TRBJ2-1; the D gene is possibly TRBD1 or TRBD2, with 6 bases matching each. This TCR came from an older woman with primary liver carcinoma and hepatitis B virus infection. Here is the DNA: TGTGCCAGCAGTTTAGCGGGACACCGGGAGCAGCTCTTC. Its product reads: CASSLAGHREQLF.